Below are 2 T cell receptor beta chains sequenced from a single sample in a study of T-cell memory formation after mild COVID-19. TCRdb used MiXCR to reprocess the 5' RACE reads, holding one entry per CDR3 protein. Here the sample spans hundreds of thousands of distinct CDR3 sequences, around 15% being singletons. Sequenced input: PBMCs or a T cell subset sorted from them (not recorded which). Every receptor here comes from a man aged 18-30 years who had mild COVID-19 (a few samples of this study predate the infection). Cell type and time point are not known.

The CDR3, as DNA: TGTGCCAGCAGCGTAACCTCGGGGCTAGCGGGGGCAGAGACCCAGTACTTC. Amino acid sequence: CASSVTSGLAGAETQYF. The genes are TRBV9 and TRBJ2-5; 10 bases are a match to TRBD2. CDR1 is SGDLS, CDR2 YYNGEE, per germline. V lost 1 base to trimming and J lost 4 bases; unmatched junction nucleotides: 10. This CDR3 is 17 amino acids long. The whole variable domain, filled in from reference TRBV9 and TRBJ2-5, reads DSGVTQTPKHLITATGQRVTLRCSPRSGDLSVYWYQQSLDQGLQFLIQYYNGEERAKGNILERFSAQQFPDLHSELNLSSLELGDSALYFCASSVTSGLAGAETQYFGPGTRLLVL.

This chain connects TRBV29-1 to TRBJ2-5, with a possible D match to TRBD1 (7 bases). Germline loops: CDR1 SQVTM, CDR2 ANQGSEA. V lost 8 bases, J lost 5 bases, and 21 bases lay in between. The CDR3 has 14 residues. CDR3 sequence: CSTNRGLVGETQYF. The CDR3 DNA follows: TGCAGCACTAACAGGGGACTGGTGGGTGAGACCCAGTACTTC.